The 6 T cell receptor beta chains listed next were all sequenced from one sample in a study of blood T cell repertoires in COVID-19. Sequenced by immunoSEQ multiplex PCR; TCRdb stores in-frame clones only, minus some. The sample lists about 82,000 clones, around four fifths occurring once. The sample was peripheral blood. These receptors were collected from a man aged 80 or over with active or convalescent COVID-19.

The chain joins TRBV7-9 to TRBJ1-1, with D possibly matching TRBD1 (6 bases). The CDR3 runs to 15 residues. Germline-derived CDR1 and CDR2 are SEHNR and FQNEAQ (reference sequence). Trimming left V 5 bases short and J 1 base short, with 14 bases between. The CDR3 nucleotides read TGTGCCAGCAGCAAAGACAGGATATCGAACACTGAAGCTTTCTTT. Translating it yields CASSKDRISNTEAFF.

The chain couples TRBV3-1 (or the pseudogene TRBV3-2) to TRBJ1-2; possible D gene TRBD1, 6 bases. Germline V gene lookup returns CDR1 LGHDT and CDR2 YNNKEL (reference sequence). V was shortened by 2 bases and J by 7 bases, with 14 bases between the two germline ends. This CDR3 has 14 residues. In DNA, the CDR3 is TGTGCCAGCAGCCAACTCTCAGGGGAAGGTGGCTACACCTTC. Its protein is CASSQLSGEGGYTF.

The chain links TRBV24-1 to TRBJ1-4; tentatively, D is TRBD1 (6 bases). CDR1 is KGHDR and CDR2 is SFDVKD in the germline V gene. CDR3 length: 13 residues. The ends were cut back, 10 bases at V and 7 bases at J, with 15 bases in the middle. CDR3 coding DNA: TGTGCCACTCAACAGGGATGGAGTGAAAAACTGTTTTTT. As protein: CATQQGWSEKLFF.

This clone has a handful of counts. The J gene is TRBJ2-7, the V gene TRBV21-1; no DNA check was done on the table's D call, TRBD1. TRBV21-1 is tagged as a pseudogene. The CDR3 runs to 13 residues. The chain's CDR3 is CASSPQGDHEQYV. CDR3 DNA sequence: TGTGCCAGCAGCCCCCAGGGGGACCACGAGCAGTACGTC.

CDR3 residues: CATSRDRGGDIQETQYF. The CDR3 DNA follows: TGTGCCACCAGCAGAGATCGTGGCGGGGATATTCAAGAGACCCAGTACTTC. V is TRBV15 and J is TRBJ2-5, with D perhaps matching TRBD2 (6 bases). V lost 0 bases, J lost 2 bases, and 16 bases lay in between. CDR3 length: 17 amino acids. Germline assignment: CDR1 LNHNV and CDR2 YYDKDF (reference sequence).

The V and J genes are TRBV2 and TRBJ1-5; D might be TRBD1 (5 bases). CDR1 and CDR2 from the germline V gene are SNHLY and FYNNEI. Trimming removed 4 bases from V and 4 bases from J, with 17 bases in between. The CDR3 runs 16 residues. In nucleotides, the CDR3 is TGTGCCAGCAGTGTTTATACTGGACAAAAGAATCAGCCCCAGCATTTT. This gives the protein CASSVYTGQKNQPQHF.